The 22 T cell receptor beta chains below were found in one sample sequenced in a study of neurological immune-mediated disorders. TCRdb passed the 5' RACE reads through MiXCR, listing each CDR3 protein once. The table includes 65,000 to 75,000 distinct CDR3 sequences, approximately 5% detected once. Sequenced: PBMCs. Source of these receptors: a woman aged 70 to 79 with multiple sclerosis.

This clonotype came up many times. The gene calls are TRBV10-3 and TRBJ2-7; perhaps D is TRBD1 or TRBD2 (6 bases each). Germline-derived CDR1 and CDR2 are ENHRY and SYGVKD. V shed 6 bases and J shed 3 bases, with 12 bases lying between them. This CDR3 is built from 13 residues. The CDR3 protein is CAIRGGGLYEQYF. The DNA for the CDR3 is TGTGCCATCAGAGGGGGAGGCCTCTACGAGCAGTACTTC.

In its sample, this clonotype was seen many times. The gene calls are TRBV7-9 and TRBJ1-3; D is uncertain. Germline loops: CDR1 SEHNR, CDR2 FQNEAQ (reference sequence). This CDR3 is built from 15 residues. Trimming cost V 5 bases and J 1 base, with 12 bases left between them. The CDR3 DNA reads TGTGCCAGCAGCCCAGACGTGGGTTCTGGAAACACCATATATTTT. Amino acids: CASSPDVGSGNTIYF.

As concerns this clonotype: This may stem from a read error, because a much larger clone lies one nucleotide away. The chain uses TRBV12-3 or TRBV12-4 and TRBJ1-6; perhaps TRBD1 as D (6 bases). The CDR3 is 13 residues long. CDR3 in DNA: TGTGCCAGCAGAGGCGAGGGGGACTCACCCCTCAACTTT. Its translation: CASRGEGDSPLNF.

This clonotype came up a few times. The gene calls are TRBV20-1 and TRBJ1-1; 9 bases fit TRBD1. The CDR3 spans 13 residues. V was clipped by 5 bases and J by 6 bases; unmatched bases: 7. Germline loops: CDR1 DFQATT, CDR2 SNEGSKA (reference sequence). The CDR3 loop is CSARTGAFAEAFF. For the CDR3, the DNA is TGCAGTGCTCGGACAGGGGCTTTCGCTGAAGCTTTCTTT.

This clonotype was counted ten times or more. The chain uses TRBV3-1 and TRBJ1-1, with no clear D. The CDR3 is 14 amino acids. The germline V gene encodes CDR1 LGHDT and CDR2 YNNKEL (reference sequence). The germline V and J ends were trimmed by 4 bases and 1 base, with 10 bases remaining between them. CDR3: CASSLFTGNTEAFF. The DNA of the CDR3 is TGTGCCAGCAGCCTGTTTACGGGGAACACTGAAGCTTTCTTT.

The J gene is TRBJ2-1, the V gene TRBV6-5; D is tentatively TRBD1 or TRBD2 (6 bases each). This CDR3 is built from 17 residues. V lost 4 bases to trimming and J lost 1 base, with 17 bases between them. CDR1 is MNHEY and CDR2 is SVGAGI in the germline V gene. The CDR3 region is CASSSDRGGTSYNEQFF. The CDR3 DNA follows: TGTGCCAGCAGTTCCGATAGGGGCGGGACATCCTACAATGAGCAGTTCTTC.

This clonotype occurred many times. The chain recombines TRBV7-6 with TRBJ2-1; TRBD1 matches 7 bases. This CDR3 spans 15 amino acids. Trimming removed 5 bases from V and 4 bases from J; junction bases left unmatched: 8. CDR1 and CDR2 from the germline V gene are SGHVS and FNYEAQ. CDR3 bases: TGTGCCAGCAGCAGGACAGGTACAACTTACAATGAGCAGTTCTTC. This sequence encodes CASSRTGTTYNEQFF.

This clonotype was observed many times. V is TRBV7-8 and J is TRBJ2-2; 7 bases match TRBD2. V shed 1 base, J shed 0 bases, and the junction held 2 bases outside the gene matches. The CDR3 length is 16 residues. The germline V gene has CDR1 SGHVS and CDR2 FQNEAQ. The CDR3 DNA is TGTGCCAGCAGCTTAGTGGGACTACCGAACACCGGGGAGCTGTTTTTT. Its translation: CASSLVGLPNTGELFF.

This clonotype has ten or more counts. J is TRBJ1-4 and V is TRBV5-1, with D possibly matching TRBD1 (6 bases). The germline CDR1 and CDR2 sequences are SGHRS and YFSETQ. Trimming shortened V by 5 bases and J by 8 bases, and 13 bases separated the two germline ends. The CDR3 is 13 amino acids. CDR3 sequence (DNA): TGCGCCAGCAGACCGGACAGAACAGAAAAACTGTTTTTT. Protein: CASRPDRTEKLFF.

The table lists this clonotype with many counts. The gene calls are TRBV24-1 and TRBJ2-2; tentative D call: TRBD2 (5 bases). V was clipped by 5 bases and J by 2 bases, with 8 bases between them. The CDR3 totals 14 residues. The germline gives CDR1 KGHDR, CDR2 SFDVKD. The CDR3: CATSGGSNTGELFF. The CDR3 bases are TGTGCCACCAGTGGAGGGAGTAACACCGGGGAGCTGTTTTTT.

This clonotype has at least ten counts. The chain's CDR3 is CASRRGTEAFF. The DNA for the CDR3 is TGTGCCAGCAGGAGGGGTACTGAAGCTTTCTTT. The chain is built from TRBV7-9 and TRBJ1-1, with a weak D call TRBD1 (5 bases). CDR1 is SEHNR and CDR2 is FQNEAQ in the germline V gene (reference sequence). The CDR3 length is 11 residues. With 6 bases removed from V and 5 bases from J, the gap between germline ends came to 7 bases.

This clonotype showed up just a few times. V usage is TRBV9 and J usage is TRBJ2-1; 9 positions agree with TRBD2. J lost 7 bases, V lost 0 bases, and 2 bases had no gene match. Looked up from germline, CDR1 is SGDLS and CDR2 is YYNGEE. The CDR3 length is 14 residues. CDR3 DNA sequence: TGTGCCAGCAGCGTAGCGGGACTAGCTAATGAGCAGTTCTTC. It is translated as CASSVAGLANEQFF. Combining the CDR3 with reference TRBV9 and TRBJ2-1 gives the whole variable domain DSGVTQTPKHLITATGQRVTLRCSPRSGDLSVYWYQQSLDQGLQFLIQYYNGEERAKGNILERFSAQQFPDLHSELNLSSLELGDSALYFCASSVAGLANEQFFGPGTRLTVL.

This clonotype was recorded at least ten times. The V and J genes are TRBV20-1 and TRBJ2-1; 9 positions match TRBD2. There are 14 residues in the CDR3. After removal of 6 bases from V and 7 bases from J, the junction contained 10 bases not matched to a gene. CDR1 is DFQATT and CDR2 is SNEGSKA in the germline V gene (reference sequence). The chain's CDR3 is CSAAKPSGANEQFF. DNA of the CDR3: TGCAGTGCGGCAAAGCCTAGCGGGGCAAATGAGCAGTTCTTC.

This clonotype showed up many times. The J gene is TRBJ1-1, the V gene TRBV2; D is undetermined. V was cut by 5 bases and J by 11 bases, with 12 bases left in between. The CDR3 is 11 amino acids. Germline V gene lookup returns CDR1 SNHLY and CDR2 FYNNEI. The CDR3 here is CASSPIRTAFF. Written as DNA, the CDR3 is TGTGCCAGCAGTCCAATACGGACGGCTTTCTTT.

This clonotype was counted ten times or more. The chain links TRBV3-1 to TRBJ2-3; D unresolved. V gave up 6 bases and J gave up 11 bases, with 18 bases separating them. CDR3 length: 13 residues. Looked up from germline, CDR1 is LGHDT and CDR2 is YNNKEL (reference sequence). The CDR3 loop reads CASSPRSATEQYF. CDR3 nucleotides: TGTGCCAGCAGTCCTCGGAGCGCCACTGAGCAGTATTTT.

This clonotype was detected many times. The chain carries TRBV10-3 and TRBJ2-2; D may be TRBD2 (6 bases). Trimming took 7 bases from V and 6 from J, leaving 18 bases between them. CDR3 size: 15 residues. CDR1 and CDR2 (germline): ENHRY, SYGVKD. The CDR3, as DNA: TGTGCCATCAACCGGGGTAGCGGACTCTCCGGGGAGCTGTTTTTT. It is translated as CAINRGSGLSGELFF.

The table lists this clonotype with many counts. The gene calls are TRBV11-2 and TRBJ2-7; 10 positions match TRBD2. The germline gives CDR1 SGHAT, CDR2 FQNNGV. The CDR3 sequence is 16 residues long. The ends lost 4 bases at V and 2 bases at J; junction bases unmatched: 8. DNA of the CDR3: TGTGCCAGCAGCTCCCACGGAAGCGGGAGGGCCTACGAGCAGTACTTC. Protein product: CASSSHGSGRAYEQYF.

In this sample, this clonotype turned up many times. The chain is built from TRBV15 and TRBJ2-1; 8 nucleotides agree with TRBD2. CDR3 length: 16 amino acids. Germline V CDR1 and CDR2: LNHNV, YYDKDF (reference sequence). With V trimmed by 5 bases and J by 6 bases, 12 bases remained unmatched. The CDR3, as DNA: TGTGCCACCAGCGGGTGGGGCCAGCGGGAGCGCAATGAGCAGTTCTTC. The encoded protein is CATSGWGQRERNEQFF.

This clonotype was seen repeatedly, ten times or more. A read error may account for a junction end that differs from germline. This chain joins TRBV20-1 and TRBJ2-1; possible D gene TRBD2, 6 bases. Germline V gene data show CDR1 as DFQATT and CDR2 as SNEGSKA (reference sequence). CDR3 length: 17 amino acids. The CDR3 DNA is TGCAGGGCTATGGATCCTAGGGCCCCTAGCGCCGAGGGTGAGCAGTTCTTC. Amino acid sequence: CRAMDPRAPSAEGEQFF.

This clonotype appeared many times. The chain couples TRBV24-1 to TRBJ2-1; 10 bases fit TRBD2. V dropped 6 bases and J dropped 7; count of bases not matched to a gene: 5. CDR1 and CDR2 from the germline V gene are KGHDR and SFDVKD. The CDR3 runs 14 residues. CDR3 nucleotides: TGTGCCACCAGTACTAGCGGGACTGGGAATGAGCAGTTCTTC. Protein sequence: CATSTSGTGNEQFF.

This clonotype has a count of ten or more. The CDR3 sequence: CSARGGGPGTGELFF. For the CDR3, the DNA is TGCAGTGCTAGGGGAGGAGGGCCGGGCACCGGGGAGCTGTTTTTT. The chain has TRBV20-1 and TRBJ2-2; D might be TRBD2 (6 bases). Trimming took off 3 bases at V and 4 bases at J, with 15 bases between the two ends. CDR3 length: 15 amino acids. CDR1 DFQATT and CDR2 SNEGSKA come from the germline V gene (reference sequence).

The CDR3 is CASSLEASEQFF. The CDR3 DNA is TGCGCCAGCAGCTTGGAGGCAAGTGAGCAGTTCTTC. This rearrangement joins TRBV5-1 to TRBJ2-1; D not resolved. Germline V gene lookup returns CDR1 SGHRS and CDR2 YFSETQ. Trimming stripped 0 bases from V and 9 bases from J, with 7 bases between. This CDR3 is 12 amino acids long. The whole variable domain, remainder taken from reference TRBV5-1 and TRBJ2-1, is KAGVTQTPRYLIKTRGQQVTLSCSPISGHRSVSWYQQTPGQGLQFLFEYFSETQRNKGNFPGRFSGRQFSNSRSEMNVSTLELGDSALYLCASSLEASEQFFGPGTRLTVL.